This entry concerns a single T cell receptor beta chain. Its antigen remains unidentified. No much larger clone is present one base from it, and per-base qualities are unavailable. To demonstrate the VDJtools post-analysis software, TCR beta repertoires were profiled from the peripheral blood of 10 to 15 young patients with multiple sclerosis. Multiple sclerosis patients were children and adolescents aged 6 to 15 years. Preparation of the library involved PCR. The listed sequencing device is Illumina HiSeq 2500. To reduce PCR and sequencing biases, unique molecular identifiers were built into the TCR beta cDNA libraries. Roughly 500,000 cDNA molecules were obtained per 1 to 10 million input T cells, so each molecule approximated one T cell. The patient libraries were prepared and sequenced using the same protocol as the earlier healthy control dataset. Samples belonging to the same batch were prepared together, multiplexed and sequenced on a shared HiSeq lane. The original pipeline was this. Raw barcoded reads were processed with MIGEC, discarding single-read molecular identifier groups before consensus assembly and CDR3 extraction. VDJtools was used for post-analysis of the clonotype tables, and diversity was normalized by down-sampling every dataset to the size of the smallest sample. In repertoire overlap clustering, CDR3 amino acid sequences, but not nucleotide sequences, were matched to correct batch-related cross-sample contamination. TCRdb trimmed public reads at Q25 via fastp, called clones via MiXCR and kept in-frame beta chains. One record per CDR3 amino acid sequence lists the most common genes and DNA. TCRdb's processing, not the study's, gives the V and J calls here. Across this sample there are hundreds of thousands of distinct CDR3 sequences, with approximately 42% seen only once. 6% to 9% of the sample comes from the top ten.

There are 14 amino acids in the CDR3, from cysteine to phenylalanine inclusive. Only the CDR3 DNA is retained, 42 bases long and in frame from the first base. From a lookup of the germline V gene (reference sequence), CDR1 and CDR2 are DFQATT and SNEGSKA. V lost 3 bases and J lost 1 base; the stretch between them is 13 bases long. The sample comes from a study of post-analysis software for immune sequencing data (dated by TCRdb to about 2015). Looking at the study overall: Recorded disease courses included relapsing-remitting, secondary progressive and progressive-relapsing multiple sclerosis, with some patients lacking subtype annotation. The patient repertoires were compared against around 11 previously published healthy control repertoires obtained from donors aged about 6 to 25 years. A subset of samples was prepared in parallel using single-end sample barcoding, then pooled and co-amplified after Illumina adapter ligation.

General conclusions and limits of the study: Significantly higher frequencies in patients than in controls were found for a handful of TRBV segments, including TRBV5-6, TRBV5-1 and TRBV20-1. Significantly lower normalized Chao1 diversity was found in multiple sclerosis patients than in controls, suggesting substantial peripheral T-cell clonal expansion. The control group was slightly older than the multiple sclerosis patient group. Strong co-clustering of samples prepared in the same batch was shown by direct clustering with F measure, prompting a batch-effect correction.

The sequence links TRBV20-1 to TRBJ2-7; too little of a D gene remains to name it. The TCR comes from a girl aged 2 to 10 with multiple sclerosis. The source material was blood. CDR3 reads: CSASKVGISYEQYF. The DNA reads TGCAGTGCTAGCAAAGTCGGAATTTCCTACGAGCAGTACTTC.